This is a list of T cell receptor beta chains from one sample in a study of response to subunit inactivated influenza vaccine. TCRdb independently ran MiXCR on the RT-PCR reads; one entry per CDR3 protein. Among about 800,000 distinct CDR3 sequences listed, 21% were seen once. The source was PBMCs from blood, collected about 5 days after vaccination. Receptor source: a man in his forties or fifties who received an inactivated influenza vaccine. Both conserved end residues are part of each CDR3. A D gene is named only where the DNA matches it firmly. The size field is filled for only some rows; it gives once, few, many or a size class.

D	V	J	size	CDR3	DNA
TRBD1	TRBV5-1	TRBJ1-2	many	CASSLALRQGQNGYTF	TGCGCCAGCAGCTTGGCTTTACGACAGGGTCAAAATGGCTACACCTTC
NA	TRBV24-1	TRBJ2-1	few	CATSDWALGQFF	TGTGCCACCAGTGATTGGGCGTTGGGGCAGTTCTTC
NA	TRBV5-1	TRBJ1-4	once	CASRQSVDEKLFF	TGCGCCAGCAGACAGTCCGTGGATGAAAAACTGTTTTTT
TRBD2	TRBV5-1	TRBJ2-5	few	CASSLSASGQETQYF	TGCGCCAGCAGCTTGTCGGCTAGCGGACAAGAGACCCAGTACTTC
TRBD2	TRBV24-1	TRBJ2-3	few	CATSDTTSGLPTQYF	TGTGCCACCAGTGATACGACTAGCGGGCTCCCTACGCAGTATTTT
NA	TRBV9	TRBJ2-5	few	CASSAGTHQETQYF	TGTGCCAGCAGCGCCGGGACTCATCAAGAGACCCAGTACTTC
NA	TRBV20-1	TRBJ2-5	NA	CSARATYKETQYF	TGCAGTGCTAGAGCTACCTACAAGGAGACCCAGTACTTC
TRBD1	TRBV27	TRBJ2-1	NA	CASRPPGQGFYNEQFF	TGTGCCAGCAGACCGCCGGGACAGGGGTTTTACAATGAGCAGTTCTTC
NA	TRBV6-1	TRBJ1-5	few	CASSELPGNQPQHF	TGTGCCAGCAGTGAACTTCCGGGCAATCAGCCCCAGCATTTT
NA	TRBV25-1	TRBJ2-7	NA	CASSERGPSAYEQYF	TGTGCCAGCAGTGAGCGGGGACCGTCAGCCTACGAGCAGTACTTC
NA	TRBV11-2	TRBJ2-5	NA	CAGAGTQETQYF	TGTGCCGGAGCGGGCACCCAAGAGACCCAGTACTTC
TRBD2	TRBV10-3	TRBJ2-3	NA	CAISATSGSSTDTQYF	TGTGCCATCAGTGCAACTAGCGGGAGTAGCACAGATACGCAGTATTTT
TRBD1	TRBV6-1	TRBJ1-1	few	CASRRDSATEAFF	TGTGCCAGCAGGAGGGACAGTGCCACTGAAGCTTTCTTT
NA	TRBV12-3/TRBV12-4	TRBJ2-3	few	CASSPPDRSTDTQYF	TGTGCCAGCAGTCCCCCGGACAGATCCACAGATACGCAGTATTTT
TRBD2	TRBV4-1	TRBJ2-7	few	CASSRLAGVNTYEQYF	TGCGCCAGCAGCAGACTAGCGGGGGTTAACACCTACGAGCAGTACTTC
NA	TRBV6-2/TRBV6-3	TRBJ1-1	NA	CASRTVNTEAFF	TGTGCCAGCAGGACAGTGAACACTGAAGCTTTCTTT
TRBD1	TRBV12-3/TRBV12-4	TRBJ2-7	NA	CASSTDRGALYEQYF	TGTGCCAGCAGCACGGACAGGGGAGCCCTCTACGAGCAGTACTTC
NA	TRBV5-4	TRBJ2-1	NA	CASSLATMRPNEQFF	TGTGCCAGCAGCTTGGCTACGATGCGCCCCAATGAGCAGTTCTTC
NA	TRBV4-3	TRBJ2-2	few	CASSRAGQAGELFF	TGCGCCAGCAGCCGAGCGGGACAGGCCGGGGAGCTGTTTTTT
TRBD2	TRBV20-1	TRBJ2-1	NA	CSDTSGTSECIEQFF	TGCAGTGACACGTCCGGGACTAGCGAGTGTATTGAGCAGTTCTTC
NA	TRBV5-1	TRBJ2-1	many	CASSLDPYNEQFF	TGTGCCAGCAGTTTAGACCCCTACAATGAGCAGTTCTTC
NA	TRBV5-1	TRBJ2-1	NA	CASSWSRQGGEQFF	TGCGCCAGCAGCTGGTCCCGACAGGGAGGTGAGCAGTTCTTC
NA	TRBV9	TRBJ2-5	NA	CASSVRWGGGQETQYF	TGTGCCAGCAGCGTACGCTGGGGAGGCGGGCAAGAGACCCAGTACTTC
TRBD2	TRBV5-1	TRBJ2-2	few	CASHSGGTSGGANTGELFF	TGCGCCAGCCATTCCGGTGGGACTAGCGGAGGAGCGAACACCGGGGAGCTGTTTTTT
TRBD1	TRBV7-2	TRBJ1-2	NA	CASSARQGSYGYTF	TGTGCCAGCAGCGCCCGACAGGGTTCCTATGGCTACACCTTC
TRBD2	TRBV28	TRBJ2-2	few	CASTTGEGGSGELFF	TGTGCCAGCACCACCGGTGAGGGAGGGTCCGGGGAGCTGTTTTTT
NA	TRBV7-9	TRBJ2-3	NA	CASSPEGAKSNTQYF	TGTGCCAGCAGCCCAGAGGGAGCGAAATCGAATACGCAGTATTTT
NA	TRBV6-2/TRBV6-3	TRBJ2-6	NA	CASSYGSLSGANVLTF	TGTGCCAGCAGTTACGGGAGCCTCTCTGGGGCCAACGTCCTGACTTTC
NA	TRBV9	TRBJ1-4	NA	CASSALGATNEKLFF	TGTGCCAGCAGCGCCTTGGGTGCAACTAATGAAAAACTGTTTTTT
NA	TRBV4-3	TRBJ2-7	NA	CASSQDPRGEQYF	TGCGCCAGCAGCCAAGATCCCAGGGGCGAGCAGTACTTC
TRBD2	TRBV5-4	TRBJ2-5	NA	CASSLTSGNQETQYF	TGTGCCAGCAGCTTAACTAGCGGTAACCAAGAGACCCAGTACTTC
NA	TRBV4-3	TRBJ2-2	NA	CASSQGQPNTNTGELFF	TGCGCCAGCAGCCAAGGACAGCCAAATACGAACACCGGGGAGCTGTTTTTT
TRBD1	TRBV20-1	TRBJ2-7	NA	CSALTRDRVSYEQYF	TGCAGTGCCCTTACCCGGGACAGGGTTTCCTACGAGCAGTACTTC
TRBD1	TRBV7-7	TRBJ2-7	few	CASSPTVIPRDRGGEQYF	TGTGCTAGCAGCCCCACAGTAATTCCCCGGGACAGGGGGGGCGAGCAGTACTTC
NA	TRBV12-3/TRBV12-4	TRBJ2-1	few	CASSHGGTGYNEQFF	TGTGCCAGCAGTCATGGGGGGACGGGGTACAATGAGCAGTTCTTC
NA	TRBV7-8	TRBJ2-3	NA	CASSFWRTGTDTQYF	TGTGCCAGCAGCTTTTGGCGGACAGGCACAGATACGCAGTATTTT
NA	TRBV11-2	TRBJ2-1	NA	CASSLVGGGGTEFYNEQFF	TGTGCCAGCAGCTTAGTTGGAGGAGGGGGGACCGAATTCTACAATGAGCAGTTCTTC
TRBD2	TRBV20-1	TRBJ2-7	few	CSASSLAGVLDEQYF	TGCAGTGCTAGTTCTCTAGCGGGAGTTTTGGACGAGCAGTACTTC
NA	TRBV7-7	TRBJ1-5	few	CASSSGLGQPQHF	TGTGCTAGCAGCTCAGGATTGGGTCAGCCCCAGCATTTT
NA	TRBV20-1	TRBJ1-6	NA	CSARYRGDSNSPLHF	TGCAGTGCTAGATATAGGGGGGATTCTAATTCACCCCTCCACTTT
NA	TRBV10-3	TRBJ2-7	NA	CAISPAGAEQYF	TGTGCCATCAGCCCAGCGGGTGCCGAGCAGTACTTC
NA	TRBV10-3	TRBJ2-3	few	CAIGLAGADTQYF	TGTGCCATCGGGCTCGCTGGGGCAGATACGCAGTATTTT
NA	TRBV7-2	TRBJ2-3	few	CASSLHGGPGTQYF	TGTGCCAGCAGCTTACATGGAGGCCCCGGTACGCAGTATTTT
TRBD1	TRBV9	TRBJ2-2	NA	CASGLGTGTGELFF	TGTGCCAGCGGTCTCGGGACAGGGACCGGGGAGCTGTTTTTT
NA	TRBV12-3/TRBV12-4	TRBJ1-5	few	CASSPSLRQPQHF	TGTGCCAGCAGCCCCTCCTTACGTCAGCCCCAGCATTTT
TRBD1	TRBV6-2/TRBV6-3	TRBJ2-2	NA	CASSKDRTYTGELFF	TGTGCCAGCAGTAAGGACAGGACCTATACCGGGGAGCTGTTTTTT
NA	TRBV20-1	TRBJ2-5	NA	CSAATLRDQETQYF	TGCAGTGCTGCCACGCTGAGAGATCAAGAGACCCAGTACTTC
TRBD1	TRBV5-6	TRBJ2-7	NA	CASSQGQGWYEQYF	TGTGCCAGCAGCCAGGGACAGGGATGGTACGAGCAGTACTTC
TRBD2	TRBV5-1	TRBJ2-1	few	CASSLLFVLAGAEEQFF	TGCGCCAGCAGCTTGCTGTTCGTACTAGCGGGGGCCGAGGAGCAGTTCTTC
NA	TRBV28	TRBJ1-5	few	CASSLVEGSNQPQHF	TGTGCCAGCAGTTTGGTGGAAGGGAGCAATCAGCCCCAGCATTTT
NA	TRBV7-2	TRBJ2-7	NA	CASSRQGGALPYEQYF	TGTGCCAGCAGCCGTCAAGGGGGGGCGCTCCCCTACGAGCAGTACTTC